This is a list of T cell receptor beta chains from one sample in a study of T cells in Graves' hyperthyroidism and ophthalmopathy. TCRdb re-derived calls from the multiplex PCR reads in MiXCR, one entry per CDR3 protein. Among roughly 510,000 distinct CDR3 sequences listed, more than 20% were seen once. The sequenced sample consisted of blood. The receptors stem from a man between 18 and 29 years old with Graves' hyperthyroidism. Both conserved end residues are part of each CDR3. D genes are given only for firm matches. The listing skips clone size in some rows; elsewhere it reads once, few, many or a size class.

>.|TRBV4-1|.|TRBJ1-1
TGCGCCAGCAGCCAAGATCCGGGCACTGAAGCTTTCTTT
CASSQDPGTEAFF
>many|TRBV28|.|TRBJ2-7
TGTGCCAGCAGTTGGGGTAGACGAATTGCCTCTTACGAGCAGTACTTC
CASSWGRRIASYEQYF
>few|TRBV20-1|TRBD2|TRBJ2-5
TGCAGTGCTAGAGAACTAGCGGGGCTGCGGGAGACCCAGTACTTC
CSARELAGLRETQYF
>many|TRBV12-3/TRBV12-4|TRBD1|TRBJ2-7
TGTGCCAGCAGTTCAGGGGGCGATGGAACCTACGAGCAGTACTTC
CASSSGGDGTYEQYF
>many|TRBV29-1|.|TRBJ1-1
TGCAGCGTCAAGGACAGCATGAACACTGAAGCTTTCTTT
CSVKDSMNTEAFF
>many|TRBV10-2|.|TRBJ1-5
TGCGCCAGCAGTGAGTCAGCGGGGTTTCAGCCCCAGCATTTT
CASSESAGFQPQHF
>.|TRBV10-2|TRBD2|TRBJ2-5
TGCGCCAGCGCTAGCGGGTTAAACCAAGAGACCCAGTACTTC
CASASGLNQETQYF
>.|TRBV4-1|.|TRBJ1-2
TGCGCCAGCAGCCCCCAGCACGCCTATGGCTACACCTTC
CASSPQHAYGYTF
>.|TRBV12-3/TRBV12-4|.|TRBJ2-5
TGTGCCAGCAGTTTATTCCCGGACCCGCGGGAGACCCAGTACTTC
CASSLFPDPRETQYF
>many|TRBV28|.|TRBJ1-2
TGTGCCAGCAGTTCGCCCGGCCGGCAGGGCGACTATGGCTACACCTTC
CASSSPGRQGDYGYTF
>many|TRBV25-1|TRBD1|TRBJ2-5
TGTGCCAGCAGTGAACCAGGGGGCAGAGAGACCCAGTACTTC
CASSEPGGRETQYF
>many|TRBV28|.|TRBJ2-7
TGTGCCAGCACGACACCGGCGTACGAGCAGTACTTC
CASTTPAYEQYF
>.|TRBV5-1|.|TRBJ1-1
TGCGCCAGCAGCTTACTCCAGACAGGAATGAACACTGAAGCTTTCTTT
CASSLLQTGMNTEAFF